This T cell receptor (beta chain) was identified during a study of shared clonotypes between healthy human individuals (TCRdb year 2020). About the investigation overall: A couple of women and a few men aged 18 to 49 years were included in the cohort. Per donor, three plates each were used for CD4 naive and CD4 memory, two for CD8 naive, and one for CD8 memory. Blood TCR repertoires of a handful of healthy adults were deeply sequenced to estimate repertoire size and the extent of clonotype sharing between individuals. To increase sequencing depth and limit assay-specific biases, TCR repertoire library preparation and sequencing were carried out by different laboratories using diverse techniques. Each donor's leukapheresis produced roughly between roughly 0.85 and 9.5 billion PBMCs. Results and caveats for the whole study, not just this receptor: Compared with non-shared clonotypes, clonotypes shared by all four sorted-subset donors had higher generation probabilities. Only blood was sampled, and tissue TCR repertoires likely differ from those in blood. The small number of donors limited the genetic and exposure-history diversity represented. Estimated clonotype richness was generally larger for naive than for memory subsets. Pairwise subsampling indicated that sequencing depth was expected to affect the degree of clonotype sharing among donors. Across four donors, around 5.4% of naive CD4, 3.5% of naive CD8, roughly 2.3% of memory CD4, and approximately 0.4% of memory CD8 clonotypes were shared. Rarefaction of sorted-subset datasets indicated incomplete sequencing despite the large sequencing depth.

Inclusive of the bounding cysteine and phenylalanine, the CDR3 is 14 residues long. The kept DNA is CDR3 alone, 42 bases in frame from the first base. The donors were healthy, HIV-negative adults with no recently reported acute infections or vaccinations. Every donor was a Caucasian adult residing in Nashville, Tennessee, USA. CD4+ T cells were enriched by magnetic negative selection; naive cells were then positively selected on CD45RA, and the negative fraction formed the memory subset. Blood was collected by leukapheresis, and PBMCs were isolated by Ficoll-Histopaque density gradient centrifugation and then cryopreserved in liquid nitrogen vapor phase. Purity and quantity of every magnetically sorted T cell population were checked by analytical flow cytometry. Each sorted fraction had its genomic DNA isolated and then quantified by UV absorbance on a Nanodrop 2000c. Using the deep immunoSEQ assay, TCR CDR3 regions were amplified from genomic DNA by multiplex PCR. Extracted genomic DNA from each cell subset was spread evenly across all wells of several immunoSEQ 96-well plates, with each plate serving as a replicate. For sorted subsets, each replicate PCR was loaded with 200 ng genomic DNA, equivalent to 32,000 or so T cell genomes. Purified libraries were quantified with a Qubit 3.0 fluorometer, sized on a Bioanalyzer 2100, and re-quantified with the KAPA Library Quantification kit. Every immunoSEQ 96-well plate was sequenced on a separate single-read 150-cycle Illumina NextSeq 550 flow cell. Under the source paper's analysis protocol: The immunoSEQ output contained only junctional sequences without quality scores, so filtering could not match that applied to full-length reads. To assign V/J genes and CDR3, sequences were annotated against IMGT germline references using PyIR, a Python wrapper for IgBLAST v1.9. Reads with weak V/J assignments (E-value above 1e-6), missing CDR3, stop codons, out-of-frame junctions, or ambiguous translated residues were removed. V3J clonotypes were defined as sequences sharing an identical inferred V gene, J gene, and CDR3 amino acid sequence. Percentage overlap between repertoires was calculated by dividing the number of shared unique clonotypes by the size of the smaller repertoire. Richness of each repertoire was evaluated using RTK rarefaction, the Chao1 estimator, and Recon v2.1 estimates of unobserved clonotypes. OLGA was used to compute generation probabilities for all TCRbeta clonotypes that the gDNA method yielded from four donors. Held by TCRdb, this immuneACCESS table contains in-frame sequences only and omits some clones. Under half of the omission traces to an unresolved V gene where checked; the cause of the rest is unknown. D and trimming were read from the DNA, whereas the V and J calls and clone size are those reported in that table. In all, the sample holds approximately 1.5 million clones, and approximately 98.5% of those were seen once. Roughly 0.35% of the sample lies in the top ten.

Concerning this clone itself: Its antigen is still unknown. Per-nucleotide qualities are absent, and no much larger clonotype sits a single base away.

This sequence uses TRBV21-1 and TRBJ2-7. TRBV21-1 is labeled a pseudogene. This sequence originates from a man aged 25 to 45 in good health. Sequencing was done on a sample of naive CD4+ T cells sorted from blood. In the paper's terms, the cell subset or site label means: CD45RA+ positively selected. The CDR3 reads as follows: CASMSIRKRYEQYF. The nucleotide sequence is given as TGTGCCAGCATGTCGATAAGGAAGAGATACGAGCAGTACTTC.